This T cell receptor (beta chain) was captured in a study of cytomegalovirus exposure and HLA in healthy donors. In the PCR, 60 Vbeta and 13 Jbeta primers were used. Assay used: immunoSEQ multiplex PCR; TCRdb lists only in-frame clones, some missing. The sample has around 93,000 clones; 82% are singletons. This clone was counted a few times. Germline CDR1 and CDR2: SGHRS and YFSETQ. V was clipped by 4 bases and J by 5 bases; unmatched bases: 9. The CDR3 contains 16 residues. The V and J genes are TRBV5-1 and TRBJ1-4, with TRBD1 matching over 9 bases. This clonotype originated in a man aged 50 to 60 in good health and CMV-seronegative. The sample taken for sequencing was PBMCs. The CDR3 loop reads CASSLGTGLPNEKLFF. The CDR3 region has the DNA TGCGCCAGCAGCCTCGGGACAGGGCTACCGAATGAAAAACTGTTTTTT.